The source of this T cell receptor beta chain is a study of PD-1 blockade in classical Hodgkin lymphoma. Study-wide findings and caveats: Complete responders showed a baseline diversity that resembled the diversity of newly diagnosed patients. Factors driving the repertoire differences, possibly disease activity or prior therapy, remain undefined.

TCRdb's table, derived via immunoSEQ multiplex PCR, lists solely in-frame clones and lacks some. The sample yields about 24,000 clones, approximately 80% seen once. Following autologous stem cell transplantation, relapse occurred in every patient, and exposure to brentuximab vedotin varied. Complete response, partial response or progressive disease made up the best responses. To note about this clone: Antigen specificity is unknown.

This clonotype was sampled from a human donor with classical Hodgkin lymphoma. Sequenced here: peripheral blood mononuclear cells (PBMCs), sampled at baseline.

CDR3 in amino acids: CAWSVRGGPGELFF. DNA of the CDR3: TGTGCCTGGAGTGTACGGGGGGGGCCCGGGGAGCTGTTTTTT. The chain uses TRBV30 and TRBJ2-2; TRBD2 matches 8 bases. With V trimmed by 0 bases and J by 6 bases, 3 bases remained unmatched. The CDR3 loop spans 14 amino acids. Germline lookup yields CDR1 GTSNPN and CDR2 SVGIG (reference sequence).